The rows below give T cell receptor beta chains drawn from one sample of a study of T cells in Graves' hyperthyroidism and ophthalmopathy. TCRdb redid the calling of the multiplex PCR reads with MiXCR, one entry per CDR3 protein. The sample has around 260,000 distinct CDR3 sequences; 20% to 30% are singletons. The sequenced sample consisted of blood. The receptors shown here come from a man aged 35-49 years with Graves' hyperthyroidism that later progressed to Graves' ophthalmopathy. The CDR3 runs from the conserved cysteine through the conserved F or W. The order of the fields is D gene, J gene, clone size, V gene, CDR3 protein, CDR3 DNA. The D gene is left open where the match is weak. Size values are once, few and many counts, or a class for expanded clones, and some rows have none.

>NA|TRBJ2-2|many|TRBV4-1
CASSRAAGIATGELFF
TGCGCCAGCAGCCGGGCGGCCGGAATTGCCACCGGGGAGCTGTTTTTT
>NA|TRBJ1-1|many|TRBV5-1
CASSLESSIEAFF
TGCGCCAGCAGCCTGGAGAGCAGCATCGAAGCTTTCTTT
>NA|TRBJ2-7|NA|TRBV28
CASSLSPGVAYEQYF
TGTGCCAGCAGTTTATCCCCAGGGGTGGCCTACGAGCAGTACTTC
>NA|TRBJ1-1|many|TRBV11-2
CASSLVVGTEAFF
TGTGCCAGCAGCTTAGTCGTCGGCACTGAAGCTTTCTTT
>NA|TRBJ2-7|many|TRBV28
CASSLDSYYEQYF
TGTGCCAGCAGTTTGGACTCCTACTACGAGCAGTACTTC
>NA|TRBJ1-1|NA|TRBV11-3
CASSLDVGAGTEAFF
TGTGCCAGCAGCTTGGACGTCGGGGCAGGCACTGAAGCTTTCTTT
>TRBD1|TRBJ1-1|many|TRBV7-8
CASSSIGQGLNTEAFF
TGTGCCAGCAGCTCCATCGGACAGGGGCTGAACACTGAAGCTTTCTTT
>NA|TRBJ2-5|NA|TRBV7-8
CASSPLRARETQYF
TGTGCCAGCAGCCCACTGCGGGCTCGGGAGACCCAGTACTTC
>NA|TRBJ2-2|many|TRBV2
CASSENFGGGGELFF
TGTGCCAGCAGTGAAAATTTTGGGGGAGGCGGGGAGCTGTTTTTT
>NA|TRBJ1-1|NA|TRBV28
CASSSRYTEAFF
TGTGCCAGCAGTTCTCGATACACTGAAGCTTTCTTT
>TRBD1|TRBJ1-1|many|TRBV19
CASKTTGAIEAFF
TGTGCCAGTAAAACGACAGGGGCCATTGAAGCTTTCTTT
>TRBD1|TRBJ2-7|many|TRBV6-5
CASSRQTGDYEQYF
TGTGCCAGTAGTAGGCAGACAGGGGACTACGAGCAGTACTTC
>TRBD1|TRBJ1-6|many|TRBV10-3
CAIRTTGGEGSPLHF
TGTGCCATCAGAACGACAGGGGGCGAGGGATCACCCCTCCACTTT
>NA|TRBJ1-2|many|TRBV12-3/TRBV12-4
CASSSQVYGYTF
TGTGCCAGCAGTTCACAGGTCTATGGCTACACCTTC